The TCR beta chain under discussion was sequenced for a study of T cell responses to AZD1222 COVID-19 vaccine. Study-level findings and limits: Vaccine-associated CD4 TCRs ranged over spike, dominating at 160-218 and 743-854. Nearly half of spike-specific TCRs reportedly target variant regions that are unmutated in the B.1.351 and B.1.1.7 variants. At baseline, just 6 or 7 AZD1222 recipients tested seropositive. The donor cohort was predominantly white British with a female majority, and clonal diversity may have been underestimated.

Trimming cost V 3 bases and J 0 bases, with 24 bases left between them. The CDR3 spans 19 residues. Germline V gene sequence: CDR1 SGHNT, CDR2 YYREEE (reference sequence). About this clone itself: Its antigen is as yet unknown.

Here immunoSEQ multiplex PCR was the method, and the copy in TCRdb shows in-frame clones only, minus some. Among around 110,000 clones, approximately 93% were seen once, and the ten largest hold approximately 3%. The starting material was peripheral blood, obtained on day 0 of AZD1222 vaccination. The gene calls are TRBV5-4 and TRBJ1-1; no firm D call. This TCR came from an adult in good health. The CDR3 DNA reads TGTGCCAGCAGCTACCGGGTTGACTCCGGCCTTATCATGAACACTGAAGCTTTCTTT. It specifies CASSYRVDSGLIMNTEAFF.